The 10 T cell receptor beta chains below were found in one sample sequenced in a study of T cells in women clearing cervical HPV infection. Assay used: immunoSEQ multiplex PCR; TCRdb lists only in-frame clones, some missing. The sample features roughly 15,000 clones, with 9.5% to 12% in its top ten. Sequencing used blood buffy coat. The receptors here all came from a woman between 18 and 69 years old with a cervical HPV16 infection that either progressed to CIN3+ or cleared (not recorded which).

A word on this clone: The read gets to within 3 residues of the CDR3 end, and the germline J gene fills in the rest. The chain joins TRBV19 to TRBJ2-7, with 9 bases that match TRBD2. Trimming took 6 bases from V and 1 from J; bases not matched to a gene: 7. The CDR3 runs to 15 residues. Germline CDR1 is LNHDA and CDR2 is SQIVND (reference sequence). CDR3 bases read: TGTGCCAGTAGCCTTAGCGGGGGCGGATCCTACGAG. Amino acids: CASSLSGGGSYE. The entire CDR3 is CASSLSGGGSYEQYF.

Partial CDR3 DNA: TGCAGTGCTAGAGATGAGGACAGGGGACATGGC. Residues: CSARDEDRGHG. The complete CDR3 sequence is CSARDEDRGHGYTF. V gene TRBV20-1 combines with J gene TRBJ1-2, with 9 bases fitting TRBD1. The sequence runs out 3 residues before the end of the CDR3; the remainder is reconstructed from the germline J gene. The CDR3 length is 14 residues. Germline CDR1 DFQATT, CDR2 SNEGSKA (reference sequence). The trim removed 0 bases at V and 6 bases at J, leaving 5 bases unmatched.

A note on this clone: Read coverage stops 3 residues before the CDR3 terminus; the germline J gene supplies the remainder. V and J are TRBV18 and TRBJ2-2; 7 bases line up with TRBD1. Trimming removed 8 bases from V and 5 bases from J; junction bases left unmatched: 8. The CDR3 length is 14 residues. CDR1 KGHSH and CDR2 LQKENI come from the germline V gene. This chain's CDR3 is CASPGQVGTGELFF. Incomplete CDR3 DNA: TGTGCCAGCCCTGGACAGGTGGGGACCGGGGAG. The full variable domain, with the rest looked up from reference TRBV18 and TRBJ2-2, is NAGVMQNPRHLVRRRGQEARLRCSPMKGHSHVYWYRQLPEEGLKFMVYLQKENIIDESGMPKERFSAEFPKEGPSILRIQQVVRGDSAAYFCASPGQVGTGELFFGEGSRLTVL.

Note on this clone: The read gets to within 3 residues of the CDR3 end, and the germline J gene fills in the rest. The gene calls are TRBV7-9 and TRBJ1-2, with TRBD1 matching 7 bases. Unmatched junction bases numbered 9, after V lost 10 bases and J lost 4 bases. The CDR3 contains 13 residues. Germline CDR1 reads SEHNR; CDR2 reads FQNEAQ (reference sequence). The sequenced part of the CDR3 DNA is TGTGCCACCAAATTCGGGGACAGCTATGGC. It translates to CATKFGDSYG. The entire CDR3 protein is CATKFGDSYGYTF.

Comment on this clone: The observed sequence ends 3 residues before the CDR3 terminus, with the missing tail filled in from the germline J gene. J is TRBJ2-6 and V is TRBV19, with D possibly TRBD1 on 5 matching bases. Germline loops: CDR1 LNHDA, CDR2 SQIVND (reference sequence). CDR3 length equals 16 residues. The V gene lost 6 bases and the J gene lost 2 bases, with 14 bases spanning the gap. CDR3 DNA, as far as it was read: TGTGCCAGTAGGATCGACATAGGGGCTGGGGCCAACGTC. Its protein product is CASRIDIGAGANV. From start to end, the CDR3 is CASRIDIGAGANVLTF. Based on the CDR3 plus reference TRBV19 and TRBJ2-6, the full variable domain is DGGITQSPKYLFRKEGQNVTLSCEQNLNHDAMYWYRQDPGQGLRLIYYSQIVNDFQKGDIAEGYSVSREKKESFPLTVTSAQKNPTAFYLCASRIDIGAGANVLTFGAGSRLTVL.

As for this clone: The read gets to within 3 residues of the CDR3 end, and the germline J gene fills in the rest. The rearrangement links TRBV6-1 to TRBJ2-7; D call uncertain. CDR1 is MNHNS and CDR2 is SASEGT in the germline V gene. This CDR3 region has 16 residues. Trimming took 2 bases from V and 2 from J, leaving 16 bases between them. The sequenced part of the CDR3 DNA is TGTGCCAGCAGTGAATGGTTACGAAGGGTAGCCTACGAG. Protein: CASSEWLRRVAYE. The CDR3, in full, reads CASSEWLRRVAYEQYF.

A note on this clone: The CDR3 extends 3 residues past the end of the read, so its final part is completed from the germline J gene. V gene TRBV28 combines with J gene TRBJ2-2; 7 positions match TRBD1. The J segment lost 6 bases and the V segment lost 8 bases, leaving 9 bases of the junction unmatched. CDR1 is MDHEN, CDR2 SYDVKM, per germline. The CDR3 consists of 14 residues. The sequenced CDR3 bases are TGTGCCAGCGCTGACAGGGTTGGTGCCGGGGAG. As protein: CASADRVGAGE. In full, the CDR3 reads CASADRVGAGELFF.

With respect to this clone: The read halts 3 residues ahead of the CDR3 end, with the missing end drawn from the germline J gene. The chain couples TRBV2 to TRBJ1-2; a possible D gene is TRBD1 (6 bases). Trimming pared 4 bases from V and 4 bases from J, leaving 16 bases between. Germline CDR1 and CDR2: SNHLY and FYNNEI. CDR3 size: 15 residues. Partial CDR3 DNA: TGTGCCAGCAGTGCGTCGGGCAGGGGCACCTATGGC. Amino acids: CASSASGRGTYG. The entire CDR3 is CASSASGRGTYGYTF.

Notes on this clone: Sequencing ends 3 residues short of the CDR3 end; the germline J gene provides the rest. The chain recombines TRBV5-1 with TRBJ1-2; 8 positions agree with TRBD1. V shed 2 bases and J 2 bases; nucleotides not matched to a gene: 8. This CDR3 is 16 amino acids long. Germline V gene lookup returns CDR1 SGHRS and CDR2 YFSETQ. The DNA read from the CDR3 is TGCGCCAGCAGCTTAGGCAGGGGGCGCGTGAACTATGGC. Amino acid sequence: CASSLGRGRVNYG. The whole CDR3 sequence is CASSLGRGRVNYGYTF.

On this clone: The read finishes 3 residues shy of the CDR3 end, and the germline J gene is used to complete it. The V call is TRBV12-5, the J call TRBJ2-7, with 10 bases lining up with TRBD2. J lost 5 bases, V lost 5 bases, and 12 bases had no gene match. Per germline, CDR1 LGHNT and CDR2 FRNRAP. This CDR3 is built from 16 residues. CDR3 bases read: TGTGCTAGTGGTCCTAAACAGCGGGAGGGCCGCGACGAG. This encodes CASGPKQREGRDE. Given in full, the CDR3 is CASGPKQREGRDEQYF.